The clone carrying this TCR beta chain qualifies as medium-sized. Its antigen remains unknown. This sample is part of a study of metastatic and nonmetastatic thyroid tumors. General study results and limits: The reported finding was significantly higher TCR beta diversity in malignant thyroid tumors relative to benign nodules, in blood and tumor.

CDR1 and CDR2 (germline): MNHNS, SASEGT. The CDR3 runs to 15 residues. V lost 1 base and J 0 bases, leaving 9 bases between the germline ends. All patients reached thyroid surgery having received no treatment beforehand. Per the original methods: Differences in CDR3 between clinicopathological groups were drawn on to build a classifier intended to discriminate distant-metastatic papillary thyroid cancer patients. TCRdb re-clonotyped the PCR reads through MiXCR. These V and J calls rely on TCRdb rather than the paper's analysis. The sample lists roughly 21,000 clones, roughly 28% seen once, with approximately 15% in the top ten.

The sample taken for sequencing was tumor tissue. The TCR originated in a male donor with papillary thyroid cancer or a benign thyroid nodule (not recorded which). Some clones in this sample may be carry-over from other donors' samples. The chain recombines TRBV6-1 with TRBJ1-1; D gene uncertain. CDR3 in amino acids: CASSEGSDMNTEAFF. CDR3 sequence (DNA): TGTGCCAGCAGTGAAGGAAGTGACATGAACACTGAAGCTTTCTTT.